This TCR beta chain was retrieved from a study of beta chain features in type 1 diabetes. Study observations and caveats: Type 1 diabetes patients had moderately but significantly shorter TCRB CDR3s in all four CD4+ subsets. Fewer insertions but more deletions were seen at VDJ junctions in type 1 diabetes patients.

Every bit of the isolated RNA underwent reverse transcription, so sequencing read expressed TCRB transcripts. Data came from immunoSEQ multiplex PCR; TCRdb stores just in-frame clones and leaves some out. The sample consists of 600,000 or so clones, 11% to 15% of them appearing once. Germline CDR1 is GTSNPN and CDR2 is SVGIG (reference sequence). The CDR3 sequence is 12 residues long. V gave up 1 base and J gave up 1 base, with 5 bases separating them. This clone was counted a few times. What it binds is unknown. This specimen includes other DNA sequences encoding the same CDR3. Sequenced material: naive CD4+ T cells from blood. The chain joins TRBV30 to TRBJ2-7, with D perhaps TRBD1 or TRBD2 (5 bases each). The receptor comes from a man aged 18-30 years with type 1 diabetes. The CDR3 DNA is TGTGCCTGGAGTGGGGGGTCCTACGAGCAGTACTTC. Amino acid sequence: CAWSGGSYEQYF.